These 4 T cell receptor beta chains came from one sample sequenced in a study of shared clonotypes between healthy human individuals. Using immunoSEQ multiplex PCR, the repertoire was profiled, and TCRdb retains in-frame clones only, with some absent. Here the sample spans 630,000 or so clones, 98% being singletons. It was CD45RO-negative cells, positively selected for CCR7, that made up naive CD8 cells, with terminally differentiated effector memory CD45RA+ cells excluded. The sequencing sample was made of naive CD8+ T cells sorted from blood. The receptors were sampled from a man aged 25 to 45 in good health.

This chain links TRBV15 with TRBJ1-1; tentatively, D is TRBD1 (6 bases). CDR1 is LNHNV and CDR2 is YYDKDF in the germline V gene (reference sequence). Trimming removed 0 bases at V and 2 bases at J, with 10 bases between. The CDR3 is made up of 15 amino acids. CDR3 nucleotide sequence: TGTGCCACCAGCAGAGATCTGGGGGCCAACACTGAAGCTTTCTTT. Its protein is CATSRDLGANTEAFF.

V and J are TRBV7-9 and TRBJ1-1; 8 nucleotides align to TRBD1. CDR3 size: 13 residues. Germline V gene data show CDR1 as SEHNR and CDR2 as FQNEAQ (reference sequence). The junction had 1 base not matched to a gene; V was cut back by 5 bases and J by 2 bases. DNA of the CDR3: TGTGCCAGCAGCGGACAGGGAAACACTGAAGCTTTCTTT. Encoded protein: CASSGQGNTEAFF.

The chain recombines TRBV7-9 with TRBJ2-7; the D gene could be TRBD1 or TRBD2 (7 bases each). The CDR3 consists of 14 residues. Germline V gene data show CDR1 as SEHNR and CDR2 as FQNEAQ (reference sequence). The germline V and J ends were trimmed by 5 bases and 4 bases, with 15 bases remaining between them. CDR3 loop: CASSPSGTDYEQYF. As DNA, the CDR3 is TGTGCCAGCAGCCCCAGCGGGACAGATTACGAGCAGTACTTC.

V gene TRBV5-5 combines with J gene TRBJ1-1; possible D gene TRBD1, 6 bases. Germline CDR1 is SGHKS and CDR2 is YYEKEE (reference sequence). V dropped 2 bases and J dropped 0 bases, with 11 bases sitting between them. The CDR3 loop spans 15 amino acids. The CDR3 DNA reads as TGTGCCAGCAGCTTTAGGGCAGGGGTGAACACTGAAGCTTTCTTT. Amino acid sequence: CASSFRAGVNTEAFF.